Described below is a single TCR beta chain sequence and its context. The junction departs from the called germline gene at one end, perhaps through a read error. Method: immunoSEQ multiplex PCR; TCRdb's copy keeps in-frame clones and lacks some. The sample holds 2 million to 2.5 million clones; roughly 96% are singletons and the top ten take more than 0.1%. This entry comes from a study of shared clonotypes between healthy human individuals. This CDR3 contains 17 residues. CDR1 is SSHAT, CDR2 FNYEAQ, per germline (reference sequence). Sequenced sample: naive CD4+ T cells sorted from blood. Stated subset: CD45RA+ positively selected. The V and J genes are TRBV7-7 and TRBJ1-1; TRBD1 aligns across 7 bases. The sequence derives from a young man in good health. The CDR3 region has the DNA TGTGCTAGCAGCTTAGCGATGGGACAGAGCCTGAACACTGAAGCTTTCTTT. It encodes CASSLAMGQSLNTEAFF.